The rows below give T cell receptor beta chains drawn from one sample of a study of cytomegalovirus exposure and HLA in healthy donors. Here immunoSEQ multiplex PCR was the method, and the copy in TCRdb shows in-frame clones only, minus some. This sample carries more than 70,000 clones, with 1.4% to 1.5% going to the ten biggest clones. The sample taken for sequencing was PBMCs. All receptors come from a woman aged 60 to 75 in good health and CMV-seronegative. CDR3s include the opening cysteine and the closing phenylalanine or tryptophan. A D gene is named only where the DNA matches it firmly.

d_gene,v_gene,CDR3aa
TRBD1,TRBV13,CASSHGQENTIYF
.,TRBV7-9,CASRPRLSQETQYF
TRBD1,TRBV19,CASSIALDRESYGYTF
.,TRBV18,CASSPDRSMNTEAFF
TRBD2,TRBV6-6,CASSYSRGRAFNEQFF
.,TRBV18,CASSLTTANTEAFF
TRBD2,TRBV5-1,CASSLVPRSGRRIYNEQFF
TRBD1,TRBV19,CASIPPTGDHSGNTIYF
TRBD2,TRBV4-3,CASSHAGLATGELFF
TRBD1,TRBV27,CASSWNPDRLNTEAFF
.,TRBV7-9,CASSFTGQNYGYTF
.,TRBV28,CASTPPSSGANVLTF
TRBD1,TRBV2,CASSTIQGAVEGYTF
TRBD1,TRBV19,CANNDRDEKLFF
TRBD1,TRBV5-1,CASSLAGQPTDTQYF
.,TRBV30,CAWSGAGGNQPQHF
TRBD1,TRBV28,CASSLRGTGAQETQYF
.,TRBV30,CAWSVPRRGSYEQYF
.,TRBV4-3,CASSQREDSPLHF
TRBD2,TRBV28,CASNLRRRSSGSPETQYF
TRBD2,TRBV7-9,CASSQSSGRAGETQYF
.,TRBV20-1,CSAEYEQYF
.,TRBV6-5,CASSNTGLSAFF
TRBD1,TRBV5-1,CASNPGQGNGELFF
TRBD2,TRBV5-8,CASSRMEGGLADTDTQYF
TRBD1,TRBV5-1,CASSLEGQGTEAFF
TRBD1,TRBV28,CASSKTSTGLSPPF
.,TRBV6-1,CASSMTPSSYNEQFF
.,TRBV19,CASSTTGGAFF
TRBD1,TRBV5-4,CASSWTGENIQYF
.,TRBV28,CASTPSGLGGNTEAFF
.,TRBV7-8,CASSLVTGGRNQPQHF
.,TRBV27,CASSLDRTNYGYTF
TRBD1,TRBV18,CASRLSTGDTGELFF
TRBD2,TRBV29-1,CSVEEAGVLSEQFF
.,TRBV7-3,CASSTRLGDEQFF
.,TRBV4-3,CASSLALRGEETQYF
TRBD2,TRBV5-1,CASSWDVAGGSETQYF
TRBD2,TRBV30,CAWSLPSGRASNEQFF
.,TRBV9,CASSVDYNTGELFF
TRBD1,TRBV6-6,CASRTRQGDNQPQHF
.,TRBV5-4,CASSLSGDQETQYF
TRBD1,TRBV27,CASSSFTGGKNGELFF
TRBD1,TRBV28,CASSLDKTGAYNEQFF
.,TRBV29-1,CSGKDSLNEKLFF
.,TRBV7-9,CASSVYRVPNYGYTF
TRBD2,TRBV12-5,CASGPTARGEREGHNQAKNIQYF
.,TRBV27,CASSLSIGGITEAFF
TRBD2,TRBV28,CASSFSRGGDEQFF
.,TRBV19,CASSPGGGRGAYEQYF